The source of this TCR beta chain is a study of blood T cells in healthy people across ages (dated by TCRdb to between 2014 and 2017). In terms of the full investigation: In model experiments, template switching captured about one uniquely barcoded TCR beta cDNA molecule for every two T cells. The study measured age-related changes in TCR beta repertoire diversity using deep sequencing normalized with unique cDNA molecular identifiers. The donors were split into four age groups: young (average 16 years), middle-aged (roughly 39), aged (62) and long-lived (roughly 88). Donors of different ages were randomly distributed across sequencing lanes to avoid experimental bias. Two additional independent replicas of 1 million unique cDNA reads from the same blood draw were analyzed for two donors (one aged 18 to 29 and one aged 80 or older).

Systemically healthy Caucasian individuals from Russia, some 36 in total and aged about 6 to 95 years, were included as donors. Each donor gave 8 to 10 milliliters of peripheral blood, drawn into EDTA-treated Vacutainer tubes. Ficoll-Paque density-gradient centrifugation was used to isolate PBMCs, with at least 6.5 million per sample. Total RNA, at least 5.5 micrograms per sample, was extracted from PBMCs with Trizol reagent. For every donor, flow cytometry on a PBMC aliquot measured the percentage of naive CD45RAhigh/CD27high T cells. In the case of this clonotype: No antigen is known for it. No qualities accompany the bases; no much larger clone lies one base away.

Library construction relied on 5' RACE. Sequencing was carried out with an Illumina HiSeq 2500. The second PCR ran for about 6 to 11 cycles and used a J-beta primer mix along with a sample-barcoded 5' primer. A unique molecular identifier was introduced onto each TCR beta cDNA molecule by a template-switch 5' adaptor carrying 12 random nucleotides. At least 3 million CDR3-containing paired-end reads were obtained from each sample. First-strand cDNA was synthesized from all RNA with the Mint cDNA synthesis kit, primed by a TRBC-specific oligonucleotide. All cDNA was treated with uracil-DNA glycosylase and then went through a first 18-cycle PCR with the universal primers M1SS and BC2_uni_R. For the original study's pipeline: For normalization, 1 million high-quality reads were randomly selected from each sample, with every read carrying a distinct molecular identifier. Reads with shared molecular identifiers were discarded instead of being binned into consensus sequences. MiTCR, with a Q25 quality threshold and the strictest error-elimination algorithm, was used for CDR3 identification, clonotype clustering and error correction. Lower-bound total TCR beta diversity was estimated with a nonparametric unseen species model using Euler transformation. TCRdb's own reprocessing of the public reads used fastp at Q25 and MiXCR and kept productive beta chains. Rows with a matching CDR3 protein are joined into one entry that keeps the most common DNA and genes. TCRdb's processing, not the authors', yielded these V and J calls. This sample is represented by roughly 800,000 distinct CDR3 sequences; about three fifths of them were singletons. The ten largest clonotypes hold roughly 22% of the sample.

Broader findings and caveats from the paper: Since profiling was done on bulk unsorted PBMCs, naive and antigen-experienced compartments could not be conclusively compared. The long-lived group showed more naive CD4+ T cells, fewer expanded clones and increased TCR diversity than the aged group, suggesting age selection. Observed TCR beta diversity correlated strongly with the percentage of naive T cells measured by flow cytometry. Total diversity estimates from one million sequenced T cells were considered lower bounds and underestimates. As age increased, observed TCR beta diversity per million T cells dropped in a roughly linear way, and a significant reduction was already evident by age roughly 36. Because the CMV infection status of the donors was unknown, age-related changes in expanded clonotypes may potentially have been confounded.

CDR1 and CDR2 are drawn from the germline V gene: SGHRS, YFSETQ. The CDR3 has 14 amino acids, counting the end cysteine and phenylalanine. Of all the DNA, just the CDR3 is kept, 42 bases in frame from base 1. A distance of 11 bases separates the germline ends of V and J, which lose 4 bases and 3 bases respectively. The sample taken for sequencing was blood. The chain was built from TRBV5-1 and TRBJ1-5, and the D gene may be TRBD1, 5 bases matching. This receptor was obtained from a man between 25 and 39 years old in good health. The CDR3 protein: CASSPGDLNQPQHF. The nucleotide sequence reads TGCGCCAGCAGCCCGGGGGACCTCAATCAGCCCCAGCATTTT.